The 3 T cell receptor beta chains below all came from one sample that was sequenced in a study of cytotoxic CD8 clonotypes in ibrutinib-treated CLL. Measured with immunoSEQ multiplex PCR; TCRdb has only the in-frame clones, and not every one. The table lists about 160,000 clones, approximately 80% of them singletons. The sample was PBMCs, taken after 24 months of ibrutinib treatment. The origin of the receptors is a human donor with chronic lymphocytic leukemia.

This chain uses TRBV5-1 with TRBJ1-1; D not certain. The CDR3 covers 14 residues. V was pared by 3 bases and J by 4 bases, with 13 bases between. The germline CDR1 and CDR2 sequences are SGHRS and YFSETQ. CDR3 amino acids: CASSSGGYGTEAFF. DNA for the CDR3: TGCGCCAGCAGCTCGGGCGGGTACGGCACTGAAGCTTTCTTT.

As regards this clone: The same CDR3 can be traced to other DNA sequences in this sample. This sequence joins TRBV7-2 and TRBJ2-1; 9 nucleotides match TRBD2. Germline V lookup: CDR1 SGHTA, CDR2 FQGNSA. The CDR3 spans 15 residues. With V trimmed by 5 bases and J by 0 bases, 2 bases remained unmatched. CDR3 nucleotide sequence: TGTGCCAGCAGCCTTAGCGGGAGCTCCTACAATGAGCAGTTCTTC. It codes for CASSLSGSSYNEQFF.

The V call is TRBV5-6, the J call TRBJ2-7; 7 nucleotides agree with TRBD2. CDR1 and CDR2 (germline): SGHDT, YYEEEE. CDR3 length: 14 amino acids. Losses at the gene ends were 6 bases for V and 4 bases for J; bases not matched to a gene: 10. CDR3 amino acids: CASNPGAGVYEQYF. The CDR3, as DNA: TGTGCCAGCAACCCTGGGGCGGGAGTGTACGAGCAGTACTTC.